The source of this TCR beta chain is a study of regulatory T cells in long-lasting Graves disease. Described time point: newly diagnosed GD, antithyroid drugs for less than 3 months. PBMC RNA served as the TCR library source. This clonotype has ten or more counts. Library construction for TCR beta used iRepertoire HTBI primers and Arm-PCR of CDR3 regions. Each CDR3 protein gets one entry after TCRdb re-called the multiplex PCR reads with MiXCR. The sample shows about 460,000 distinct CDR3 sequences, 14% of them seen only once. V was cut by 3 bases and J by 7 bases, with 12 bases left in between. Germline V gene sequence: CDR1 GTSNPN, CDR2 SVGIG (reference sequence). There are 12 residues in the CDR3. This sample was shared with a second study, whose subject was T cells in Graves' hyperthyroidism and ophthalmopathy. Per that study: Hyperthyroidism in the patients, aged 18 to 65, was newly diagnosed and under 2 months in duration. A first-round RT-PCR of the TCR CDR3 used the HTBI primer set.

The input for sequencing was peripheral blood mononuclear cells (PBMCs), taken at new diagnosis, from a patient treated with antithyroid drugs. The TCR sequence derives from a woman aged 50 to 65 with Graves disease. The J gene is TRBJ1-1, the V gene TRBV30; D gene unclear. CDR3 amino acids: CAWRTGGDEAFF. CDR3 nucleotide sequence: TGTGCCTGGAGGACCGGCGGAGATGAAGCTTTCTTT.